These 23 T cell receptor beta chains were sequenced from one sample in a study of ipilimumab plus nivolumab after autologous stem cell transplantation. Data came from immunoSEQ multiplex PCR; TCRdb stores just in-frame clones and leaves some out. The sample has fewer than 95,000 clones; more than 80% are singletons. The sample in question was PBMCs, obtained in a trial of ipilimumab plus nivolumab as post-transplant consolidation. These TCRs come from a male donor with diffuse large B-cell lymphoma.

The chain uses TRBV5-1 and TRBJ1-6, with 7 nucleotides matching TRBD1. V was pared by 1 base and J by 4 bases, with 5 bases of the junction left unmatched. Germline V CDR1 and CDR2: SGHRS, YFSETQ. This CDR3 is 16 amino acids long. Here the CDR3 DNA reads TGCGCCAGCAGCTTGAATCCAGGGGGATATAATTCACCCCTCCACTTT. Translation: CASSLNPGGYNSPLHF.

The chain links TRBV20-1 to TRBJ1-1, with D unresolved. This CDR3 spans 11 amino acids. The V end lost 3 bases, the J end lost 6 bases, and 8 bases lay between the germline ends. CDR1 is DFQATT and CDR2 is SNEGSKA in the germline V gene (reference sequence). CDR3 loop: CSASLNAEAFF. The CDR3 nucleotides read TGCAGTGCTAGTCTAAACGCTGAAGCTTTCTTT.

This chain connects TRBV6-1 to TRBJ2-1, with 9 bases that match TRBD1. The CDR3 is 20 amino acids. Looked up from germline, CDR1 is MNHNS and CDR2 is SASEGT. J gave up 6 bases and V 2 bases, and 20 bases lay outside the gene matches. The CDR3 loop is CASSESGQGFVGAAGNEQFF. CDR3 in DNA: TGTGCCAGCAGTGAAAGTGGACAGGGGTTTGTGGGAGCTGCGGGCAATGAGCAGTTCTTC.

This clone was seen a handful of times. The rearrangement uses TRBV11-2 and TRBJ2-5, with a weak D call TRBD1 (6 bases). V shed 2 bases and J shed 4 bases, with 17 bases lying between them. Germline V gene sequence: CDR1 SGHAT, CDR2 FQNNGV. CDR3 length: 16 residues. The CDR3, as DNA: TGTGCCAGCAGCTTATCCCGGACAGTAGTAGGAGAGACCCAGTACTTC. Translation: CASSLSRTVVGETQYF.

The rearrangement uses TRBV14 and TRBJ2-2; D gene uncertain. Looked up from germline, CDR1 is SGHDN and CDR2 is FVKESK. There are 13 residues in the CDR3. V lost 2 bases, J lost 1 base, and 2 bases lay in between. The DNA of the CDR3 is TGTGCCAGCAGCCAACAGAACACCGGGGAGCTGTTTTTT. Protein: CASSQQNTGELFF.

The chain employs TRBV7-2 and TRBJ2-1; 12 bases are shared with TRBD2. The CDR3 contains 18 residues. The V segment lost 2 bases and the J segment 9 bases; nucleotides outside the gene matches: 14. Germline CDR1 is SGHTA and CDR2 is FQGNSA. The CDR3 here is CASSLSIRTSGARSEQFF. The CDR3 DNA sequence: TGTGCCAGCAGCTTATCGATAAGGACTAGCGGGGCCCGGTCTGAGCAGTTCTTC. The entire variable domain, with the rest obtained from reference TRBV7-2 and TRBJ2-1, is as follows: GAGVSQSPSNKVTEKGKDVELRCDPISGHTALYWYRQSLGQGLEFLIYFQGNSAPDKSGLPSDRFSAERTGGSVSTLTIQRTQQEDSAVYLCASSLSIRTSGARSEQFFGPGTRLTVL.

As DNA, the CDR3 is TGTGCCAGCAGCTTAGGCCCGACAGGGAACTATGGCTACACCTTC. This translates into CASSLGPTGNYGYTF. The chain combines TRBV5-4 with TRBJ1-2, with TRBD1 identical over 7 bases. CDR3 length equals 15 residues. J lost 2 bases, V lost 2 bases, and 6 bases had no gene match. From germline, CDR1 is SGHNT and CDR2 YYREEE (reference sequence).

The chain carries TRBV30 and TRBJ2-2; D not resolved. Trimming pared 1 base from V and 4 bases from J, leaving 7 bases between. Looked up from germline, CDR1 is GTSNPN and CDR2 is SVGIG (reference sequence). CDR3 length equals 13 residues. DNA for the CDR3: TGTGCCTGGAGTGGAAGTGTCACCGGGGAGCTGTTTTTT. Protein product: CAWSGSVTGELFF.

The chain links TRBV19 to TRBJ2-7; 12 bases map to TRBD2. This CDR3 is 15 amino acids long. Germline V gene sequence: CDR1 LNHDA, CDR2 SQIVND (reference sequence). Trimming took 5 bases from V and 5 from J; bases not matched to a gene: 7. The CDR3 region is CASSSLAGGRNEQYF. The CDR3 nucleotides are TGTGCCAGTAGTTCTCTAGCGGGGGGGCGGAACGAGCAGTACTTC.

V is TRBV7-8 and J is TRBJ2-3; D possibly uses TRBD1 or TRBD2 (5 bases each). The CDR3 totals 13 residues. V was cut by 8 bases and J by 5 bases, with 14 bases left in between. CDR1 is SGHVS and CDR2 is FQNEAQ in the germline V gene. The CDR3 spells CASRVGTGDTQYF. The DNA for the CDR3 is TGTGCCAGCCGGGTGGGGACCGGAGATACGCAGTATTTT.

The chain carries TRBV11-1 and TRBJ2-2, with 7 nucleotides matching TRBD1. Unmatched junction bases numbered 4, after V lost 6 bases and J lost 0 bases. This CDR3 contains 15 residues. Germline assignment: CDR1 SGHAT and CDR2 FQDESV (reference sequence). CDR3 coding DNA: TGTGCCAGCAGAGAACAGGGGCCGAACACCGGGGAGCTGTTTTTT. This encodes CASREQGPNTGELFF.

The CDR3: CASSDETGFTEAFF. Written as DNA, the CDR3 is TGTGCCAGCTCGGATGAAACAGGGTTTACAGAAGCTTTCTTT. This chain uses TRBV18 with TRBJ1-1; possibly TRBD1 for D (6 bases). The CDR3 consists of 14 residues. V was shortened by 6 bases and J by 8 bases, with 19 bases between the two germline ends. CDR1 KGHSH and CDR2 LQKENI come from the germline V gene.

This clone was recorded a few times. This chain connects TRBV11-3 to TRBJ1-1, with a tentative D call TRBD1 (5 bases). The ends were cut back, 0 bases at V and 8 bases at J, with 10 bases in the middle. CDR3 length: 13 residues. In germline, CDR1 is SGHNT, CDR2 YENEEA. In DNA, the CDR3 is TGTGCCAGCAGCTTAGACAGGGAAGGGGAAGCTTTCTTT. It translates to CASSLDREGEAFF. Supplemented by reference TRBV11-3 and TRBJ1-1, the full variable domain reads EAGVVQSPRYKIIEKKQPVAFWCNPISGHNTLYWYLQNLGQGPELLIRYENEEAVDDSQLPKDRFSAERLKGVDSTLKIQPAELGDSAVYLCASSLDREGEAFFGQGTRLTVV.

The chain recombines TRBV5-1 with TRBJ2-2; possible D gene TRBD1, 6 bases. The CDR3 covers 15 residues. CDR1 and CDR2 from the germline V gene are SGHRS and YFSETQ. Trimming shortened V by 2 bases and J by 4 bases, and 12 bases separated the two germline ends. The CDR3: CASSFEQGGTGELFF. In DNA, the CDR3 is TGCGCCAGCAGCTTCGAACAGGGTGGCACCGGGGAGCTGTTTTTT.

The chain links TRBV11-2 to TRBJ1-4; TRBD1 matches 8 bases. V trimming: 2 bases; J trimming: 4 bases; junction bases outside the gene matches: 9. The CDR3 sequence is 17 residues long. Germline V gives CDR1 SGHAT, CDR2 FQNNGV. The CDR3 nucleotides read TGTGCCAGCAGCTTAAACACAGGGGGAGGGGGTAATGAAAAACTGTTTTTT. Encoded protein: CASSLNTGGGGNEKLFF. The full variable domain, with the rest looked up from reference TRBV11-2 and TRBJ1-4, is EAGVAQSPRYKIIEKRQSVAFWCNPISGHATLYWYQQILGQGPKLLIQFQNNGVVDDSQLPKDRFSAERLKGVDSTLKIQPAKLEDSAVYLCASSLNTGGGGNEKLFFGSGTQLSVL.

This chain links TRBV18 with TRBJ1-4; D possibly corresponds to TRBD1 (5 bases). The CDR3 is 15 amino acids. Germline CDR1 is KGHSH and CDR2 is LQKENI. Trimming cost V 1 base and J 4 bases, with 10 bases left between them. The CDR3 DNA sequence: TGTGCCAGCTCACCACGGGCAGGGAATAATGAAAAACTGTTTTTT. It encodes CASSPRAGNNEKLFF.

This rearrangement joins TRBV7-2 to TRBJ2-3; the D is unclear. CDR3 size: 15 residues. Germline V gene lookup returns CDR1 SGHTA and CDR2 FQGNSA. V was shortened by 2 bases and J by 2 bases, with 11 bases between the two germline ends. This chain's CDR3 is CASSLTTANTDTQYF. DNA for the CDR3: TGTGCCAGCAGCTTAACAACTGCGAACACAGATACGCAGTATTTT.

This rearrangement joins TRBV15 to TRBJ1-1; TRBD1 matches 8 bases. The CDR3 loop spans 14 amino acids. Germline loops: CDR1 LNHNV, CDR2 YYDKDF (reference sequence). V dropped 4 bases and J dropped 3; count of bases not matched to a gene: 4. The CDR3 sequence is CATSMYRGDTEAFF. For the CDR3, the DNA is TGTGCCACCAGCATGTACAGGGGGGACACTGAAGCTTTCTTT.

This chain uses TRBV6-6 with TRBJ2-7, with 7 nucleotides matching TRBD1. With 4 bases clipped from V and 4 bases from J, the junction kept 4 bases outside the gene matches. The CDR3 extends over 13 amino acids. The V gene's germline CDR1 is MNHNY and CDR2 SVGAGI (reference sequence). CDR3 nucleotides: TGTGCCAGCAGTTGGGACAGCGGTTACGAGCAGTACTTC. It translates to CASSWDSGYEQYF.

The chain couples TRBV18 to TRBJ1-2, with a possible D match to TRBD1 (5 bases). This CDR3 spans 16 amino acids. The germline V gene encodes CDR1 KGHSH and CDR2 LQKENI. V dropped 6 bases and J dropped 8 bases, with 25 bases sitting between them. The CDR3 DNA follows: TGTGCCAGCTCGGAGTTTACAGGAAATCGGGGAGAAGGCTACACCTTC. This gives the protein CASSEFTGNRGEGYTF.

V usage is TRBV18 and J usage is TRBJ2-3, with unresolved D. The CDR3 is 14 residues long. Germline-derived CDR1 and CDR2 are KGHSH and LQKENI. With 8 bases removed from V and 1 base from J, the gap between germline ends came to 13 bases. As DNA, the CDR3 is TGTGCCAGCCTACCCGGGCTTGGCACAGATACGCAGTATTTT. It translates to CASLPGLGTDTQYF. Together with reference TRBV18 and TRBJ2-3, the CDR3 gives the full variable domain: NAGVMQNPRHLVRRRGQEARLRCSPMKGHSHVYWYRQLPEEGLKFMVYLQKENIIDESGMPKERFSAEFPKEGPSILRIQQVVRGDSAAYFCASLPGLGTDTQYFGPGTRLTVL.

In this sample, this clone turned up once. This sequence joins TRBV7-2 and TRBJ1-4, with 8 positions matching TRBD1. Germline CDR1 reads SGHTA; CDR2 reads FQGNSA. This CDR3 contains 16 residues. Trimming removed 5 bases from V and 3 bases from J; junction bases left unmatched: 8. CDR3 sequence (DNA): TGTGCCAGCAGCCTTAGACAGGGGAGGGCTAATGAAAAACTGTTTTTT. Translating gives CASSLRQGRANEKLFF. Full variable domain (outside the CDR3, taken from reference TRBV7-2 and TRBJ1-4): GAGVSQSPSNKVTEKGKDVELRCDPISGHTALYWYRQSLGQGLEFLIYFQGNSAPDKSGLPSDRFSAERTGGSVSTLTIQRTQQEDSAVYLCASSLRQGRANEKLFFGSGTQLSVL.

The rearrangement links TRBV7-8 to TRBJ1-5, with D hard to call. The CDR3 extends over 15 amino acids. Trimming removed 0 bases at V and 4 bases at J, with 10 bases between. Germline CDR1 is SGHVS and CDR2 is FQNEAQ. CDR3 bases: TGTGCCAGCAGCTTAGCGGGGAGGGTAAATCAGCCCCAGCATTTT. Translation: CASSLAGRVNQPQHF.